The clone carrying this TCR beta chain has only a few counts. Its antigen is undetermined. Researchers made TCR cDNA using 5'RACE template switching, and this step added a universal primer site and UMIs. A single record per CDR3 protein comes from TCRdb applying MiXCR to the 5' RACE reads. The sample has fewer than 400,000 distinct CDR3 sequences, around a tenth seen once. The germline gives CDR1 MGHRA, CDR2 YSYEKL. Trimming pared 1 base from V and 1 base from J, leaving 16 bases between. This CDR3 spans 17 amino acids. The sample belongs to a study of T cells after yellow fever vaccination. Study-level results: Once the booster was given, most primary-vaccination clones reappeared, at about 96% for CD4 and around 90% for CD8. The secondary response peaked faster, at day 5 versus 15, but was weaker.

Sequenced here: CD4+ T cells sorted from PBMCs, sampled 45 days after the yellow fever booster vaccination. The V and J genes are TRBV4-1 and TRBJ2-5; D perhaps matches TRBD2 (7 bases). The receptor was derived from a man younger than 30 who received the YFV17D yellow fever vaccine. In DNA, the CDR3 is TGCGCCAGCAGCCAAGGCCGGGGGGCGGGTCCCCAAGAGACCCAGTACTTC. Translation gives CASSQGRGAGPQETQYF.